Presented here are 31 T cell receptor beta chains from one specimen sequenced in a study of regulatory T cells in long-lasting Graves disease. Regarding time point: newly diagnosed GD, antithyroid drugs for less than 3 months. The authors made the TCR library using RNA they extracted from PBMCs. With iRepertoire HTBI primers and Arm-PCR of CDR3 regions, TCR beta libraries were built. TCRdb ran MiXCR on the multiplex PCR reads and lists one entry per CDR3 protein. The repertoire has about 540,000 distinct CDR3 sequences, approximately 15% of them found once; the top ten carry more than 8.5%. The same specimen was also included in a second study, on T cells in Graves' hyperthyroidism and ophthalmopathy.

The sample in question was peripheral blood mononuclear cells (PBMCs), obtained at new diagnosis, from a patient treated with antithyroid drugs. Receptors originate from a man in his thirties or forties with Graves disease.

This clonotype was counted ten times or more. The CDR3 protein is CSGLAGGNYEQYF. The DNA for the CDR3 is TGCAGCGGCTTAGCGGGAGGTAACTACGAGCAGTACTTC. This chain links TRBV29-1 with TRBJ2-7; 10 bases are a match to TRBD2. CDR1 and CDR2 (germline): SQVTM, ANQGSEA. After removal of 7 bases from V and 3 bases from J, the junction contained 6 bases not matched to a gene. The CDR3 runs 13 residues.

The sample holds one count of this clonotype. This chain uses TRBV18 with TRBJ2-1; D not resolved. Trimming cost V 3 bases and J 3 bases, with 6 bases left between them. There are 13 residues in the CDR3. The germline CDR1 and CDR2 sequences are KGHSH and LQKENI. The CDR3 loop reads CASSPADYNEQFF. The CDR3 DNA sequence: TGTGCCAGCTCACCGGCCGACTACAATGAGCAGTTCTTC.

The genes are TRBV29-1 and TRBJ1-2; TRBD1 might be the D (6 bases). Germline values: CDR1 SQVTM, CDR2 ANQGSEA. The CDR3 runs to 12 residues. The V and J ends lost 5 bases and 8 bases respectively, with 15 bases between them. The CDR3: CSVHHTGSGYTF. In nucleotides, the CDR3 is TGCAGCGTTCACCATACAGGGAGCGGCTACACCTTC.

The chain carries TRBV5-1 and TRBJ2-7; 12 positions agree with TRBD1. Losses at the gene ends were 4 bases for V and 4 bases for J; bases not matched to a gene: 9. The CDR3 is 16 amino acids. The germline CDR1 and CDR2 sequences are SGHRS and YFSETQ. This chain's CDR3 is CASSNTGTGGSYEQYF. The CDR3 DNA sequence: TGCGCCAGCAGCAACACCGGGACAGGGGGCAGTTACGAGCAGTACTTC.

A remark on this clonotype: One base away lies a much larger clone, so this may be a sequencing read error. V usage is TRBV18 and J usage is TRBJ1-4; D not certain. Germline V gene sequence: CDR1 KGHSH, CDR2 LQKENI. The CDR3 length is 13 residues. Trimming cost V 3 bases and J 8 bases, with 10 bases left between them. The CDR3 is CASSPAGNEKLFF. The CDR3 bases are TGTGCCAGCTCACCGGCAGGCAACGAAAAACTGTTTTTT.

This clonotype was observed at least ten times. This rearrangement joins TRBV10-3 to TRBJ2-3; 13 bases map to TRBD2. Germline V gene data show CDR1 as ENHRY and CDR2 as SYGVKD. After removal of 6 bases from V and 1 base from J, the junction contained 7 bases not matched to a gene. CDR3 size: 17 residues. The DNA of the CDR3 is TGTGCCATCAGCCTAGGACTAGCGGGAGAAGGCACAGATACGCAGTATTTT. Amino acid sequence: CAISLGLAGEGTDTQYF.

This clonotype was found many times. This chain uses TRBV12-3 or TRBV12-4 with TRBJ2-1; TRBD2 might be the D (5 bases). V lost 0 bases, J lost 5 bases, and 8 bases lay in between. CDR3 length: 14 residues. DNA for the CDR3: TGTGCCAGCAGTTTAGCGGGAGCGGACAATGAGCAGTTCTTC. Its protein product is CASSLAGADNEQFF.

V gene TRBV20-1 combines with J gene TRBJ2-1; D ambiguous. Trimming took 6 bases from V and 2 from J, leaving 11 bases between them. This CDR3 is 13 amino acids long. Looked up from germline, CDR1 is DFQATT and CDR2 is SNEGSKA (reference sequence). CDR3 DNA sequence: TGCAGTGCCCCTTTGCCGCCCTACAATGAGCAGTTCTTC. Amino acid sequence: CSAPLPPYNEQFF.

The table lists this clonotype with many counts. The chain combines TRBV9 with TRBJ2-2; D ambiguous. CDR3 length: 14 amino acids. Germline V gene sequence: CDR1 SGDLS, CDR2 YYNGEE. V was cut by 1 base and J by 3 bases, with 7 bases left in between. CDR3 bases: TGTGCCAGCAGCGTATTGGGTGACACCGGGGAGCTGTTTTTT. This codes for CASSVLGDTGELFF.

This clonotype occurred many times. The chain links TRBV11-2 to TRBJ2-7, with 8 bases matching TRBD1. This CDR3 is built from 15 residues. Germline trimming cut 1 base from V and 5 bases from J; bases unmatched to any gene: 7. Germline CDR1 and CDR2: SGHAT and FQNNGV. The CDR3 DNA sequence: TGTGCCAGCAGCTTAGTGGACAGGGCCGGCCACGAGCAGTACTTC. It is translated as CASSLVDRAGHEQYF.

The rearrangement joins TRBV20-1 to TRBJ2-1; 7 bases align to TRBD2. CDR3 length: 16 amino acids. The V and J ends lost 3 bases and 6 bases, in that order; junction bases with no gene match: 14. Germline V gene lookup returns CDR1 DFQATT and CDR2 SNEGSKA (reference sequence). The CDR3 loop reads CSARDRGGFMSNEQFF. CDR3 bases: TGCAGTGCTAGGGATCGGGGAGGGTTTATGAGCAATGAGCAGTTCTTC.

This clonotype was seen at least ten times. The V and J genes are TRBV6-4 and TRBJ2-7; D unresolved. The CDR3 totals 10 residues. Germline CDR1 and CDR2: MRHNA and SNTAGT. V was cut by 8 bases and J by 3 bases, with 5 bases left in between. This CDR3 reads CASGLYEQYF. The CDR3 DNA follows: TGTGCCAGCGGCCTCTACGAGCAGTACTTC.

This clonotype was counted between two and nine times. This chain uses TRBV19 with TRBJ2-1; 13 nucleotides line up with TRBD2. The CDR3 loop spans 15 amino acids. Germline CDR1 reads LNHDA; CDR2 reads SQIVND (reference sequence). The junction had 7 bases not matched to a gene; V was cut back by 9 bases and J by 5 bases. The chain's CDR3 is CASCSGTSGNNEQFF. DNA of the CDR3: TGTGCCAGCTGCTCCGGGACTAGCGGGAACAATGAGCAGTTCTTC.

This clonotype was picked up a small number of times. The gene calls are TRBV12-3 or TRBV12-4 and TRBJ2-6; no definite D call. V dropped 8 bases and J dropped 1 base, with 6 bases sitting between them. The CDR3 loop spans 13 amino acids. CDR3 region: CASERSGANVLTF. The CDR3 DNA sequence: TGTGCCAGCGAACGATCTGGGGCCAACGTCCTGACTTTC.

The V call is TRBV5-6, the J call TRBJ2-1; D unresolved. The germline V and J ends were trimmed by 5 bases and 10 bases, with 10 bases remaining between them. The germline V gene has CDR1 SGHDT and CDR2 YYEEEE. CDR3 size: 11 residues. The DNA for the CDR3 is TGTGCCAGCAGTTCGATCGGGGAGCAGTTCTTC. Translated, it gives CASSSIGEQFF.

This clonotype was seen repeatedly, ten times or more. The rearrangement uses TRBV20-1 and TRBJ2-1, with D unresolved. V was pared by 3 bases and J by 3 bases, with 12 bases between. Germline CDR1 reads DFQATT; CDR2 reads SNEGSKA (reference sequence). This CDR3 is built from 14 residues. The DNA of the CDR3 is TGCAGTGCTAGCTCCGAAGCGATCTACAATGAGCAGTTCTTC. The encoded protein is CSASSEAIYNEQFF.

This clonotype was seen more than once but under ten times. The gene calls are TRBV10-2 and TRBJ2-7; D is unresolved. Trimming left V 0 bases short and J 3 bases short, with 3 bases between. The CDR3 totals 12 residues. Germline V lookup: CDR1 WSHSY, CDR2 SAAADI. Written as DNA, the CDR3 is TGCGCCAGCAGTGAGTCATACTACGAGCAGTACTTC. It specifies CASSESYYEQYF.

This clonotype was picked up many times. The genes are TRBV5-1 and TRBJ1-1, with 9 bases that match TRBD1. There are 17 residues in the CDR3. Germline CDR1 and CDR2: SGHRS and YFSETQ. The V and J ends lost 4 bases and 3 bases, in that order; junction bases with no gene match: 13. CDR3 nucleotides: TGCGCCAGCAGCCGGAACACAGGGGGCCAAGGACACACTGAAGCTTTCTTT. Translating it yields CASSRNTGGQGHTEAFF.

The CDR3 DNA reads as TGCAGTGCTAGTGAGGGCCCCCTCTACGAGCAGTACTTC. Protein: CSASEGPLYEQYF. The chain is built from TRBV20-1 and TRBJ2-7; a weak D match, TRBD2 (5 bases). The CDR3 extends over 13 amino acids. CDR1 is DFQATT, CDR2 SNEGSKA, per germline (reference sequence). Trimming shortened V by 3 bases and J by 3 bases, and 12 bases separated the two germline ends.

This clonotype came up many times. Here the CDR3 reads CAISVSGASSYEQYF. CDR3 nucleotides: TGTGCCATCAGTGTCAGCGGGGCGAGCTCCTACGAGCAGTACTTC. This chain joins TRBV10-3 and TRBJ2-7; 7 positions agree with TRBD2. With V trimmed by 4 bases and J by 0 bases, 6 bases remained unmatched. The CDR3 covers 15 residues. The germline CDR1 and CDR2 sequences are ENHRY and SYGVKD.

This clonotype was seen at least ten times. J is TRBJ2-7 and V is TRBV3-1, with D possibly TRBD1 on 5 matching bases. Per germline, CDR1 LGHDT and CDR2 YNNKEL (reference sequence). The CDR3 spans 15 residues. V was pared by 3 bases and J by 1 base, with 13 bases between. The CDR3 sequence is CASSQRSRASYEQYF. CDR3 coding DNA: TGTGCCAGCAGCCAGAGAAGCAGGGCGTCCTACGAGCAGTACTTC.

The V call is TRBV7-9, the J call TRBJ2-7; D perhaps matches TRBD1 (6 bases). Germline-derived CDR1 and CDR2 are SEHNR and FQNEAQ (reference sequence). This CDR3 has 16 residues. With 2 bases removed from V and 2 bases from J, the gap between germline ends came to 16 bases. This CDR3 is CASSLRLAGAPYEQYF. CDR3 nucleotide sequence: TGTGCCAGCAGCTTAAGGTTGGCAGGGGCGCCCTACGAGCAGTACTTC.

This clonotype was picked up many times. The V gene is TRBV16, the J gene TRBJ1-1; a weak D match, TRBD1 (5 bases). Germline values: CDR1 KGHSY, CDR2 FQNENV. Trimming left V 4 bases short and J 1 base short, with 13 bases between. CDR3 length equals 15 residues. DNA for the CDR3: TGTGCCAGCAGCCGGGGTGGGGCGGGGAACACTGAAGCTTTCTTT. Translating gives CASSRGGAGNTEAFF.

This clonotype was detected ten times or more. The chain links TRBV12-3 or TRBV12-4 to TRBJ2-5; 7 bases agree with TRBD2. With V trimmed by 7 bases and J by 1 base, 6 bases remained unmatched. This CDR3 comprises 14 residues. CDR3 sequence: CASTFRGGQETQYF. CDR3 in DNA: TGTGCCAGCACCTTCCGCGGGGGCCAAGAGACCCAGTACTTC.

Ten or more counts support this clonotype. This sequence joins TRBV6-2 or TRBV6-3 and TRBJ2-1; possibly TRBD2 for D (6 bases). V lost 9 bases and J 8 bases, leaving 20 bases between the germline ends. Germline lookup yields CDR1 MNHEY and CDR2 SVGEGT. The CDR3 has 14 residues. For the CDR3, the DNA is TGTGCCAGTCCGGGACTTCAAGGATCCCATGAGCAGTTCTTC. Its translation: CASPGLQGSHEQFF.

The chain employs TRBV6-5 and TRBJ2-5; no clear D. This CDR3 region has 16 residues. V lost 0 bases to trimming and J lost 0 bases, with 11 bases between them. Germline loops: CDR1 MNHEY, CDR2 SVGAGI. CDR3 sequence: CASSYSGSMYQETQYF. CDR3 DNA sequence: TGTGCCAGCAGTTACTCCGGGTCCATGTACCAAGAGACCCAGTACTTC.

This clonotype was seen repeatedly, ten times or more. This sequence joins TRBV19 and TRBJ2-5; D gene ambiguous. V shed 5 bases and J shed 3 bases, with 13 bases lying between them. Germline V gene sequence: CDR1 LNHDA, CDR2 SQIVND (reference sequence). The CDR3 is 14 amino acids. CDR3 loop: CASSFPDLKETQYF. The CDR3 DNA follows: TGTGCCAGTAGTTTCCCGGACCTAAAAGAGACCCAGTACTTC. Variable domain in full (rest from reference TRBV19 and TRBJ2-5): DGGITQSPKYLFRKEGQNVTLSCEQNLNHDAMYWYRQDPGQGLRLIYYSQIVNDFQKGDIAEGYSVSREKKESFPLTVTSAQKNPTAFYLCASSFPDLKETQYFGPGTRLLVL.

This clonotype has ten or more counts. The V call is TRBV27, the J call TRBJ1-5; no clear D gene. The V gene lost 3 bases and the J gene lost 6 bases, with 12 bases spanning the gap. CDR3 length: 14 amino acids. The germline V gene encodes CDR1 MNHEY and CDR2 SMNVEV (reference sequence). CDR3 amino acids: CASSLGWKSQPQHF. CDR3 sequence (DNA): TGTGCCAGCAGTTTGGGGTGGAAAAGTCAGCCCCAGCATTTT.

The table lists this clonotype with many counts. The chain employs TRBV7-9 and TRBJ1-1; D gene uncertain. The V and J ends lost 2 bases and 3 bases respectively, with 10 bases between them. CDR1 is SEHNR, CDR2 FQNEAQ, per germline (reference sequence). The CDR3 spans 14 residues. CDR3 sequence: CASSLTDGYTEAFF. The CDR3 DNA reads as TGTGCCAGCAGCTTAACCGACGGATACACTGAAGCTTTCTTT.

This clonotype came up many times. The chain combines TRBV2 with TRBJ2-7; 14 nucleotides align to TRBD2. CDR1 SNHLY and CDR2 FYNNEI come from the germline V gene. J gave up 3 bases and V 6 bases, and 4 bases lay outside the gene matches. This CDR3 has 15 residues. The CDR3 DNA is TGTGCCAGCAGAGAGGGACTAGCGGGAGACTACGAGCAGTACTTC. Residues: CASREGLAGDYEQYF.

Comment on this clonotype: A read error may explain this, as a much larger clone is one base away. This chain links TRBV2 with TRBJ2-3; 11 nucleotides align to TRBD2. The ends lost 5 bases at V and 3 bases at J; junction bases unmatched: 10. The CDR3 has 17 residues. Germline V gene sequence: CDR1 SNHLY, CDR2 FYNNEI. The CDR3 DNA reads TGTGCCAGCAGTTTCCCCCTAGCGGGAGGAGGAACAGATACGCAGTATTTT. Residues: CASSFPLAGGGTDTQYF.